The T cell receptor beta chain under discussion was sequenced for a study of blood T cells in healthy people across ages. Study-level findings and limits: Estimates of total diversity, which came from one million sequenced T cells, were considered to be underestimates.

Donors were systemically healthy Caucasian individuals from Russia aged about 6 to 90 years. In regard to this clonotype: The antigen is not known.

A second PCR of roughly 7 to 11 cycles used a sample-barcoded 5' primer and a J-beta primer mix. TCRdb reprocessed the 5' RACE reads with MiXCR, giving one entry per CDR3 protein. The sample has 1.5 million to 2 million distinct CDR3 sequences, 30% to 35% seen once. This CDR3 comprises 17 residues. Trimming shortened V by 3 bases and J by 1 base, and 19 bases separated the two germline ends. Looked up from germline, CDR1 is SGDLS and CDR2 is YYNGEE. The receptor comes from a woman aged 30 to 39 in good health. Sequencing was done on a sample of blood. The chain recombines TRBV9 with TRBJ1-1; a weak D match, TRBD1 (5 bases). CDR3 sequence reads: CASSENPTVDKNTEAFF. CDR3 nucleotide sequence: TGTGCCAGCAGCGAGAACCCCACCGTGGACAAGAACACTGAAGCTTTCTTT.